The sequence of this TCR beta chain was determined in a study of identical twins. Study outcomes and limitations: Twin-shared out-of-frame alpha sequences showed excess low generation probability.

This clonotype was counted a few times. Its antigen is not identified. All donors were healthy, and all were Caucasian. TCRdb reanalysed the 5' RACE reads using MiXCR and keeps one entry per CDR3 protein. The profile covers roughly 290,000 distinct CDR3 sequences, with about 8.3% appearing a single time and approximately 2.1% taken by the ten largest. V was trimmed by 0 bases and J by 3 bases, leaving 17 bases between them. This CDR3 spans 17 amino acids. From germline, CDR1 is WSHSY and CDR2 SAAADI. The sample also formed part of further work on yellow fever vaccine responses in identical twins.

The sample taken for sequencing was memory (CD45RO+) T cells sorted from blood. The sequence was obtained from a woman aged 18-29 years in good health. This chain joins TRBV10-2 and TRBJ2-5, with D hard to call. The CDR3 nucleotides read TGCGCCAGCAGTGAGTCTGGAGATTCGGCTCGGAAAGAGACCCAGTACTTC. Encoded protein: CASSESGDSARKETQYF.